The source of this T cell receptor beta chain is a study of blood T cell repertoires in COVID-19. Overall study: The study drew acute and convalescent COVID-19 samples from the United States, Italy and Spain. In each case, the material was cDNA or gDNA derived from T cells, B-cell-depleted T cells, or PBMCs.

The CDR3 extends over 16 amino acids. The germline V gene has CDR1 MDHEN and CDR2 SYDVKM. V was cut by 6 bases and J by 1 base, with 16 bases left in between. In the original analysis: Reference gene primers were amplified, and this amplification served to estimate nucleated cell counts. Assay used: immunoSEQ multiplex PCR; TCRdb lists only in-frame clones, some missing. V, J and clone size are those of that table, while D and trimming were read from the DNA. Of approximately 500,000 clones in the sample, approximately 85% were seen once. What was sequenced was peripheral blood. This sequence joins TRBV28 and TRBJ1-5; D ambiguous. This clonotype was obtained from a human donor in a cohort sampled during active COVID-19. The CDR3 loop is CASSHLRHASNQPQHF. The CDR3 nucleotides read TGTGCCAGCAGCCACCTAAGACATGCCAGCAATCAGCCCCAGCATTTT.